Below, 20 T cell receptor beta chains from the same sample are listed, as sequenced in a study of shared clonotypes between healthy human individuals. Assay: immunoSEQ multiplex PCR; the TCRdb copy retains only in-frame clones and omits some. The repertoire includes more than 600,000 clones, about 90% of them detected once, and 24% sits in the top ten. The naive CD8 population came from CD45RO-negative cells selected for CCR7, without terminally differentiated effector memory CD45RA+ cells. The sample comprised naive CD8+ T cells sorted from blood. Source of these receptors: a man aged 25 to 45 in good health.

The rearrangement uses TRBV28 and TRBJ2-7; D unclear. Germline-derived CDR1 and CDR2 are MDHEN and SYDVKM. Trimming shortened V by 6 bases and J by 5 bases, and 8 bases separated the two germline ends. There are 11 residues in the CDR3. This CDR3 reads CASSSVHEQYF. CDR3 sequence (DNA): TGTGCCAGCAGCTCTGTTCACGAGCAGTACTTC.

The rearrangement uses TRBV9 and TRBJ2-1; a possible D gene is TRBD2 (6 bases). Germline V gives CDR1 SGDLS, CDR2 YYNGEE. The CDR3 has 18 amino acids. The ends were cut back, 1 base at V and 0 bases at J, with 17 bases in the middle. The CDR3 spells CASSVRTSLQSSYNEQFF. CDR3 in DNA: TGTGCCAGCAGCGTACGTACTAGCCTCCAGAGCTCCTACAATGAGCAGTTCTTC.

The chain's CDR3 is CAWSSTRPSYEQYF. In DNA form, the CDR3 reads TGTGCCTGGAGCTCCACCCGCCCTTCCTACGAGCAGTACTTC. The J gene is TRBJ2-7, the V gene TRBV30; no clear D. CDR1 and CDR2 from the germline V gene are GTSNPN and SVGIG (reference sequence). The CDR3 contains 14 residues. V lost 3 bases to trimming and J lost 1 base, with 13 bases between them.

The CDR3 DNA sequence: TGTGCCAGCAGCTTAGAGGGAGCTGGGGCCAACGTCCTGACTTTC. Translation: CASSLEGAGANVLTF. The chain couples TRBV7-9 to TRBJ2-6; possibly TRBD2 for D (5 bases). The CDR3 spans 15 residues. CDR1 and CDR2 (germline): SEHNR, FQNEAQ (reference sequence). Between the trimmed V and J ends, which lost 1 base and 2 bases, there was a span of 6 bases.

As DNA, the CDR3 is TGTGCCAGCAGCCTGACAACAGGGGCCTACGAGCAGTACTTC. It translates to CASSLTTGAYEQYF. The genes are TRBV7-9 and TRBJ2-7; 7 nucleotides agree with TRBD1. Germline CDR1 is SEHNR and CDR2 is FQNEAQ (reference sequence). The J segment lost 2 bases and the V segment lost 5 bases, leaving 6 bases of the junction unmatched. The CDR3 contains 14 residues.

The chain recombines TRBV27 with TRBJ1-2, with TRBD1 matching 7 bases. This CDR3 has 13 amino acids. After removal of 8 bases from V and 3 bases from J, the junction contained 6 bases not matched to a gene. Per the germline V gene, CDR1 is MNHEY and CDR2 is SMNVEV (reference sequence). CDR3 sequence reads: CASLGGQDYGYTF. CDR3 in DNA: TGTGCCAGCCTCGGAGGACAGGACTATGGCTACACCTTC.

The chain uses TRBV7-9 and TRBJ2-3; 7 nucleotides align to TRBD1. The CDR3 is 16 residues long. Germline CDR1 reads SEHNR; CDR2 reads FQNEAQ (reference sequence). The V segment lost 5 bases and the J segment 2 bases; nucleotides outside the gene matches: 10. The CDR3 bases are TGTGCCAGCAGCCCGCCCCGGGACAGAATCACAGATACGCAGTATTTT. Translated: CASSPPRDRITDTQYF.

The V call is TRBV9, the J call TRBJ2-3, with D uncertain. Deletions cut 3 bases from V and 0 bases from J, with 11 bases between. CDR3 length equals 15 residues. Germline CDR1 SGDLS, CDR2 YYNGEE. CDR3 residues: CASSGTEASTDTQYF. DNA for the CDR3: TGTGCCAGCAGCGGAACTGAAGCTAGCACAGATACGCAGTATTTT.

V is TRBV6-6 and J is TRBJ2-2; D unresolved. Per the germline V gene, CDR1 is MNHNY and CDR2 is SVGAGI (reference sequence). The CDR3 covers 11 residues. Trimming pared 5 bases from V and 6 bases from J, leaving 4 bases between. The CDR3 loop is CASSTAGELFF. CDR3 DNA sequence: TGTGCCAGCAGTACTGCCGGGGAGCTGTTTTTT.

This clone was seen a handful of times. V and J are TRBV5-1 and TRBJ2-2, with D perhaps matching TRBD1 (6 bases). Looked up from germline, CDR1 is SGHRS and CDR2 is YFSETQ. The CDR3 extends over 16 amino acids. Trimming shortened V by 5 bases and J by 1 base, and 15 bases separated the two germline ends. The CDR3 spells CASRSGNRENTGELFF. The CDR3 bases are TGCGCCAGCAGATCCGGGAACAGGGAGAACACCGGGGAGCTGTTTTTT.

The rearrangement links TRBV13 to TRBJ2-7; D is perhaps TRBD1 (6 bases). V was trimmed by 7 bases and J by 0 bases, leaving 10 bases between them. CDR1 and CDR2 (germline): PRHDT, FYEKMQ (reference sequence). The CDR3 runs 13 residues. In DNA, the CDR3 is TGTGCCAGCACCCCGACAGGCTCCTACGAGCAGTACTTC. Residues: CASTPTGSYEQYF.

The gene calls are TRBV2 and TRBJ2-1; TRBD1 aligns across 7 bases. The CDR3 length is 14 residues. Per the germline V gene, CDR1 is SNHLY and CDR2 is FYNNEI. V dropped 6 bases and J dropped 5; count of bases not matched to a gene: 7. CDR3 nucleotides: TGTGCCAGCAGAAGACAGGGCAACAACAATGAGCAGTTCTTC. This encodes CASRRQGNNNEQFF. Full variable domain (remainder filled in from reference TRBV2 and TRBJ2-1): EPEVTQTPSHQVTQMGQEVILRCVPISNHLYFYWYRQILGQKVEFLVSFYNNEISEKSEIFDDQFSVERPDGSNFTLKIRSTKLEDSAMYFCASRRQGNNNEQFFGPGTRLTVL.

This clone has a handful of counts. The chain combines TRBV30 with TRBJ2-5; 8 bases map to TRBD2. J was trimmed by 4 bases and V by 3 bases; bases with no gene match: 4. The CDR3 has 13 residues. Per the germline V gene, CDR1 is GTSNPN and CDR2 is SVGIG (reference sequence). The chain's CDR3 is CAWSMGTRETQYF. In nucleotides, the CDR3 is TGTGCCTGGAGCATGGGGACTAGAGAGACCCAGTACTTC.

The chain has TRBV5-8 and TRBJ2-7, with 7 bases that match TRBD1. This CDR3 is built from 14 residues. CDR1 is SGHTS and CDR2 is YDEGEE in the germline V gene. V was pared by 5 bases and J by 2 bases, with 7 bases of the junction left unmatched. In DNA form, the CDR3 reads TGTGCCAGCAGTCCAGACAGGGTGACCTACGAGCAGTACTTC. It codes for CASSPDRVTYEQYF. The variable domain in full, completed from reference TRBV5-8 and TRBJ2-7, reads EAGVTQSPTHLIKTRGQQATLRCSPISGHTSVYWYQQALGLGLQFLLWYDEGEERNRGNFPPRFSGRQFPNYSSELNVNALELEDSALYLCASSPDRVTYEQYFGPGTRLTVT.

The CDR3 reads CASSFRDGPSYEQYF. DNA of the CDR3: TGCGCCAGCAGCTTCCGGGACGGCCCATCCTACGAGCAGTACTTC. The V gene is TRBV5-1, the J gene TRBJ2-7; D possibly matches TRBD1 or TRBD2 (5 bases each). CDR1 and CDR2 from the germline V gene are SGHRS and YFSETQ. The V end was cut by 2 bases, the J end by 1 base, with 13 bases between. This CDR3 region has 15 residues. Variable domain in full (rest from reference TRBV5-1 and TRBJ2-7): KAGVTQTPRYLIKTRGQQVTLSCSPISGHRSVSWYQQTPGQGLQFLFEYFSETQRNKGNFPGRFSGRQFSNSRSEMNVSTLELGDSALYLCASSFRDGPSYEQYFGPGTRLTVT.

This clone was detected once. The CDR3 DNA reads TGTGCCAGCAGCCATCGACACTTACCCTACCAAGAGACCCAGTACTTC. Translated: CASSHRHLPYQETQYF. The V and J genes are TRBV11-2 and TRBJ2-5; D ambiguous. Trimming stripped 5 bases from V and 0 bases from J, with 16 bases between. Germline lookup yields CDR1 SGHAT and CDR2 FQNNGV. The CDR3 has 16 residues.

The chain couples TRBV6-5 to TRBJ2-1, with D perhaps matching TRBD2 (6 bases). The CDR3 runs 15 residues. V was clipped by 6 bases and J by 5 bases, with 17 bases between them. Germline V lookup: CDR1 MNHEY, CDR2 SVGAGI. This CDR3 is CASSDTGTLDNEQFF. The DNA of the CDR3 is TGTGCCAGCAGCGACACCGGGACTCTCGACAATGAGCAGTTCTTC.

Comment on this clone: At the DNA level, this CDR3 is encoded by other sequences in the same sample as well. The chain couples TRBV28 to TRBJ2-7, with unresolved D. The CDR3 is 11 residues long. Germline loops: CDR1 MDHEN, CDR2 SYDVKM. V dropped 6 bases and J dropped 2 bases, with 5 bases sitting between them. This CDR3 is CASSLTYEQYF. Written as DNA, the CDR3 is TGTGCCAGCAGCCTGACCTACGAGCAGTACTTC.

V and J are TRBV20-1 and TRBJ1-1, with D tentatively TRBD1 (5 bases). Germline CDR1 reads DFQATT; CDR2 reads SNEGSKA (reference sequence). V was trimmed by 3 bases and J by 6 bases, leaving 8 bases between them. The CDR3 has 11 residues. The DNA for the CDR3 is TGCAGTGCTAGGTTAGGGGCTGAAGCTTTCTTT. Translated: CSARLGAEAFF.

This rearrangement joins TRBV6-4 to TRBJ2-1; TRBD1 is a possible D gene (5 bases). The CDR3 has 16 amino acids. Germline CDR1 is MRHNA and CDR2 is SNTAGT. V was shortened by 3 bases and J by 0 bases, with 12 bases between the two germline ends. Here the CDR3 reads CASSEGAYSSYNEQFF. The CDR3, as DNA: TGTGCCAGCAGTGAAGGGGCCTACAGCTCCTACAATGAGCAGTTCTTC.